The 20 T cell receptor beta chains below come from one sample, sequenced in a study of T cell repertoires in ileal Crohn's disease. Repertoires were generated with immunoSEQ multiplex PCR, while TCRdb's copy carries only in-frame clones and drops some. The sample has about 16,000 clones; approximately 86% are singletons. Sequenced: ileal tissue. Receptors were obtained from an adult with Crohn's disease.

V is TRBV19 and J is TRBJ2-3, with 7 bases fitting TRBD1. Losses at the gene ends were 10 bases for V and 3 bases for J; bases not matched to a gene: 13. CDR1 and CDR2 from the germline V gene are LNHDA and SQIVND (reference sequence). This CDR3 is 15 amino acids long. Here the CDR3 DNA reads TGTGCCACTTCCAGGTTAGGGGGCCCGACAGATACGCAGTATTTT. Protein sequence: CATSRLGGPTDTQYF.

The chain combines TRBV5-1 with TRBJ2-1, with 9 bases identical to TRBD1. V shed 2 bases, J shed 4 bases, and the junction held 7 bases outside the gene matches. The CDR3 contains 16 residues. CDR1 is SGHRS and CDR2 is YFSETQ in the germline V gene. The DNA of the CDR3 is TGCGCCAGCAGCTTATCAGGACAGGGGCCTTACAATGAGCAGTTCTTC. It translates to CASSLSGQGPYNEQFF.

The CDR3 DNA sequence: TGTGCCAGCAGGGGTTTGGGGCGGGAGAGTAAGCAGTACTTC. Protein sequence: CASRGLGRESKQYF. The V and J genes are TRBV25-1 and TRBJ2-7; TRBD2 matches at 7 bases. The CDR3 has 14 residues. The V segment lost 6 bases and the J segment 8 bases; nucleotides outside the gene matches: 13. Germline CDR1 reads MGHDK; CDR2 reads SYGVNS.

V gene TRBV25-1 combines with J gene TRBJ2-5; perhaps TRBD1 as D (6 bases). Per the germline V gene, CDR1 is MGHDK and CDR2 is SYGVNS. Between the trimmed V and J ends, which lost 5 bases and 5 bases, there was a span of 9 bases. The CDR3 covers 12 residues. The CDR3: CASSRRGETQYF. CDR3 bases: TGTGCCAGCAGTCGCAGGGGTGAGACCCAGTACTTC.

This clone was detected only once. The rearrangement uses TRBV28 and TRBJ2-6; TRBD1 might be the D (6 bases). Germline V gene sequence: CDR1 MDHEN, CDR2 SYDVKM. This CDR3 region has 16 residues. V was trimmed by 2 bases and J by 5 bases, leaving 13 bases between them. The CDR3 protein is CASSLVLQGRANVLTF. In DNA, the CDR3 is TGTGCCAGCAGTTTAGTGTTACAGGGTCGGGCCAACGTCCTGACTTTC.

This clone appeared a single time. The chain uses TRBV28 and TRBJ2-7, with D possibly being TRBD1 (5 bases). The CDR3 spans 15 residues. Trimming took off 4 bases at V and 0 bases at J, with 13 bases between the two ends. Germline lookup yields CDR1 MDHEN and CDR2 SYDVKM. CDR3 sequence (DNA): TGTGCCAGCAGTTCTTCAGGGCAGATCTCCTACGAGCAGTACTTC. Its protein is CASSSSGQISYEQYF.

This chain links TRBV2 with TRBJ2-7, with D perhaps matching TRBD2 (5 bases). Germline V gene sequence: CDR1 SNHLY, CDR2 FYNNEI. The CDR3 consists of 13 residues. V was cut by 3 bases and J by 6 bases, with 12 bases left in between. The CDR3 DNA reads TGTGCCAGCAGTGATGACTACTTTCTCGAGCAGTACTTC. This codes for CASSDDYFLEQYF.

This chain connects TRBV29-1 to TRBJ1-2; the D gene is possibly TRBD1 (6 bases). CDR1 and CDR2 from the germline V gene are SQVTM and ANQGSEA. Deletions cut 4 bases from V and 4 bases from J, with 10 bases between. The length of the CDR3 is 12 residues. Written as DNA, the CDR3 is TGCAGCGTTGTACAGGGTGCCTATGGCTACACCTTC. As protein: CSVVQGAYGYTF.

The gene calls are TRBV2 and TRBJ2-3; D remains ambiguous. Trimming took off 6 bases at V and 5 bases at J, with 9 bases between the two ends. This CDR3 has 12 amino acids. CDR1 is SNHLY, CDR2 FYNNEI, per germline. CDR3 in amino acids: CASRAVVDTQYF. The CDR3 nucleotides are TGTGCCAGCAGGGCCGTGGTAGATACGCAGTATTTT.

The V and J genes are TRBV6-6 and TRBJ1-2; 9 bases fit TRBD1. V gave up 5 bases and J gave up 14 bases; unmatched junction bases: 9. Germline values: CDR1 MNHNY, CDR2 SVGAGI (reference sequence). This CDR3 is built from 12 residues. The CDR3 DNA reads TGTGCCAGCAGTGAGGGACAGGGCCGTCTGACCTTC. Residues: CASSEGQGRLTF.

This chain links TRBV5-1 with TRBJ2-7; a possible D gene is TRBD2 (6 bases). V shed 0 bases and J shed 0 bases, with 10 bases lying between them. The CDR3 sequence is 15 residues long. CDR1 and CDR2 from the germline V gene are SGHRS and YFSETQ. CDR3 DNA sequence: TGCGCCAGCAGCTTGGAGGCGGGGTTCTCCTACGAGCAGTACTTC. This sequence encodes CASSLEAGFSYEQYF.

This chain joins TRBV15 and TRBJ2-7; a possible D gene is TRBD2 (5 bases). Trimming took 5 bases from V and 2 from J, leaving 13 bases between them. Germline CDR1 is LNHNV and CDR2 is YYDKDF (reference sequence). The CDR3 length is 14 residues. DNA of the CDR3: TGTGCCACCAGCCTCGGGGTCCAAACCTACGAGCAGTACTTC. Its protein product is CATSLGVQTYEQYF.

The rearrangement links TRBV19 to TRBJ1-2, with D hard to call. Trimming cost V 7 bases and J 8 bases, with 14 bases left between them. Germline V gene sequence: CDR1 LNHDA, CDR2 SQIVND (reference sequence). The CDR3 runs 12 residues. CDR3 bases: TGTGCCAGTAATGAGAACCTGAACGGCTACACCTTC. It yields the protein CASNENLNGYTF.

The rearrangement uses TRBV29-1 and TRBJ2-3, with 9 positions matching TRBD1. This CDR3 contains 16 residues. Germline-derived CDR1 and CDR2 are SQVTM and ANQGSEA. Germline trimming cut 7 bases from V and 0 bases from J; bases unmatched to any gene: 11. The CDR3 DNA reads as TGCAGCGGGGTACCTACAGGGGGCGCGAGCACAGATACGCAGTATTTT. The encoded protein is CSGVPTGGASTDTQYF.

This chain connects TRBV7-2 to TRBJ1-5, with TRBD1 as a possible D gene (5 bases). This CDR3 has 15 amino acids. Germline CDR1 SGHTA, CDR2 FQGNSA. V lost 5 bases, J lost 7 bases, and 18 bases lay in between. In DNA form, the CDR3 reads TGTGCCAGCAGCCTAATGGGGGGATCACGACAGCCCCAGCATTTT. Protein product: CASSLMGGSRQPQHF.

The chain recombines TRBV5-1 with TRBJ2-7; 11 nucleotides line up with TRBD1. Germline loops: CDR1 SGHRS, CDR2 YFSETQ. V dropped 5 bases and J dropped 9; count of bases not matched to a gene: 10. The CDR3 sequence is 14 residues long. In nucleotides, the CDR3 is TGCGCCAGCAGTCCCCGGGACAGGGGGGTAGGGCAGTACTTC. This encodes CASSPRDRGVGQYF.

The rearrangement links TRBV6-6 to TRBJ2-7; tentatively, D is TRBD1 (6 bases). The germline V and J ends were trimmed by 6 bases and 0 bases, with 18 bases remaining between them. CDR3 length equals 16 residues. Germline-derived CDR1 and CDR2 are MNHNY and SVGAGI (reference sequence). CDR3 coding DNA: TGTGCCAGCAGACGAACTCCCGGACAGTCCTCCTACGAGCAGTACTTC. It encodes CASRRTPGQSSYEQYF.

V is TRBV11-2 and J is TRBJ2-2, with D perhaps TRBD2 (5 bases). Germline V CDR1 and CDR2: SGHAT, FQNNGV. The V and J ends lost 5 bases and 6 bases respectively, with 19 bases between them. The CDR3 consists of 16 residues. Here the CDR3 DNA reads TGTGCCAGCAGCCGGACTCAGATTGGATTTTCCGGGGAGCTGTTTTTT. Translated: CASSRTQIGFSGELFF.

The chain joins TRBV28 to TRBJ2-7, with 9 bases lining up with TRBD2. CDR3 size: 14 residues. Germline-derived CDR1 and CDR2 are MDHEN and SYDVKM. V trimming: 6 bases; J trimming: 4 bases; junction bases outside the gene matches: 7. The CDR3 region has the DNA TGTGCCAGCAGAGGGTCCGGACTAGCGTACGAGCAGTACTTC. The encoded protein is CASRGSGLAYEQYF.

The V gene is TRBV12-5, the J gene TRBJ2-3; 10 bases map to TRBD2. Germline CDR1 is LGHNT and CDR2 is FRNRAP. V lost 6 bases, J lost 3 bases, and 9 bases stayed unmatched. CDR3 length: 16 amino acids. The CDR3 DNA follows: TGTGCTAGTGGCCCCGGACTAGCGGCCTATACAGATACGCAGTATTTT. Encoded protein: CASGPGLAAYTDTQYF. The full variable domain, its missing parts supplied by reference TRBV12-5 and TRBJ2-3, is DARVTQTPRHKVTEMGQEVTMRCQPILGHNTVFWYRQTMMQGLELLAYFRNRAPLDDSGMPKDRFSAEMPDATLATLKIQPSEPRDSAVYFCASGPGLAAYTDTQYFGPGTRLTVL.